These 9 T cell receptor beta chains were sequenced from one sample in a study of technical replicates of blood from a few donors. The protocol was immunoSEQ multiplex PCR, while the TCRdb copy is restricted to in-frame clones and leaves out a portion. The top ten hold 0.2% of the sample, which has about 81,000 clones, around 96% seen once. Sequencing was carried out using T cells isolated from PBMCs. These receptors were taken from a human donor in good health.

This chain connects TRBV10-2 to TRBJ1-4; TRBD1 agrees at 7 bases. CDR1 is WSHSY, CDR2 SAAADI, per germline. This CDR3 has 14 residues. The J segment lost 3 bases and the V segment lost 6 bases, leaving 4 bases of the junction unmatched. This chain's CDR3 is CASRLDRPNEKLFF. The CDR3 coding sequence is TGCGCCAGCAGGTTGGACAGGCCTAATGAAAAACTGTTTTTT.

This chain uses TRBV25-1 with TRBJ2-7; D perhaps matches TRBD2 (6 bases). Trimming stripped 1 base from V and 5 bases from J, with 15 bases between. Germline CDR1 is MGHDK and CDR2 is SYGVNS. CDR3 length: 15 amino acids. This CDR3 is CASSEFLEGIHEQYF. CDR3 nucleotide sequence: TGTGCCAGCAGTGAATTCCTGGAGGGGATCCACGAGCAGTACTTC.

Note on this clone: One end of the junction varies from germline; a read error may be responsible. The rearrangement uses TRBV2 and TRBJ2-7; possible D gene TRBD2, 5 bases. The CDR3 has 13 residues. Looked up from germline, CDR1 is SNHLY and CDR2 is FYNNEI. The CDR3 protein is CASRGRGSYERYF. The CDR3 coding sequence is TGTGCCAGCAGGGGGAGAGGATCCTACGAGCGGTACTTC.

This rearrangement joins TRBV4-1 to TRBJ2-4; TRBD2 might be the D (6 bases). V dropped 4 bases and J dropped 5 bases, with 15 bases sitting between them. From germline, CDR1 is MGHRA and CDR2 YSYEKL. The CDR3 loop spans 15 amino acids. CDR3 loop: CASSLGGRRENIQYF. CDR3 bases: TGCGCCAGCAGCCTCGGGGGAAGGAGGGAAAACATTCAGTACTTC.

The V and J genes are TRBV9 and TRBJ2-1, with 8 bases identical to TRBD2. There are 16 residues in the CDR3. Germline V CDR1 and CDR2: SGDLS, YYNGEE. With 4 bases clipped from V and 5 bases from J, the junction kept 11 bases outside the gene matches. CDR3 sequence: CASSPGGGQSNNEQFF. The CDR3 coding sequence is TGTGCCAGCAGCCCCGGCGGGGGGCAGAGCAACAATGAGCAGTTCTTC.

The rearrangement links TRBV19 to TRBJ2-7; maybe TRBD1 (6 bases). With 9 bases removed from V and 3 bases from J, the gap between germline ends came to 27 bases. There are 17 residues in the CDR3. Germline-derived CDR1 and CDR2 are LNHDA and SQIVND (reference sequence). CDR3 amino acids: CASRIMPPGHENYEQYF. The DNA of the CDR3 is TGTGCCAGCCGAATAATGCCTCCGGGACATGAAAACTACGAGCAGTACTTC.

The V and J genes are TRBV27 and TRBJ1-2; TRBD1 aligns across 7 bases. The junction had 6 bases not matched to a gene; V was cut back by 6 bases and J by 2 bases. The CDR3 has 14 residues. Germline V lookup: CDR1 MNHEY, CDR2 SMNVEV (reference sequence). CDR3 in amino acids: CASSRQGLNYGYTF. DNA for the CDR3: TGTGCCAGCAGCCGACAGGGTCTGAACTATGGCTACACCTTC.

In this sample, this clone turned up once. V and J are TRBV11-3 and TRBJ2-1, with 8 bases that match TRBD2. The V and J ends lost 5 bases and 1 base, in that order; junction bases with no gene match: 4. The germline V gene has CDR1 SGHNT and CDR2 YENEEA. The CDR3 runs 15 residues. In nucleotides, the CDR3 is TGTGCCAGCAGCGGGCGGGGGGAGTCCTACAATGAGCAGTTCTTC. Translation gives CASSGRGESYNEQFF.

The gene calls are TRBV9 and TRBJ2-5, with 8 bases lining up with TRBD1. The ends lost 4 bases at V and 1 base at J; junction bases unmatched: 3. Germline assignment: CDR1 SGDLS and CDR2 YYNGEE. The CDR3 covers 14 residues. The chain's CDR3 is CASSRQGSQETQYF. The CDR3 nucleotides read TGTGCCAGCAGCCGACAGGGGTCCCAAGAGACCCAGTACTTC.